This TCR beta chain derives from a study of beta chain features in type 1 diabetes. Points from the study as a whole: A PCR bias possibly favoring shorter templates would apply equally to patients and controls. Comparison showed that naive, central memory and Treg TCRB repertoires appeared more similar among patients than among healthy donors.

The CDR3 is made up of 14 amino acids. V was pared by 6 bases and J by 1 base, with 4 bases of the junction left unmatched. Germline values: CDR1 ENHRY, CDR2 SYGVKD. Sampling consisted of one heparinised blood draw per donor, averaging about 116 mL. On this clone: Its antigen remains unknown.

Expressed TCRB transcripts got sequenced, as all isolated RNA was reverse transcribed. Libraries were prepared by immunoSEQ multiplex PCR; TCRdb keeps only in-frame clonotypes and omits some of them. The sample has 120,000 to 150,000 clones, less than 11% seen once. The source material was naive CD4+ T cells from blood. The sequence came from a man younger than 35 in good health. The chain couples TRBV10-3 to TRBJ1-1; 8 bases line up with TRBD1. The CDR3, as DNA: TGTGCCATCAGCGGACAGGGAGGGAACACTGAAGCTTTCTTT. Its protein is CAISGQGGNTEAFF.